Listed below are T cell receptor beta chains from one sample, sequenced in a study of cytotoxic CD8 clonotypes in ibrutinib-treated CLL. Data came from immunoSEQ multiplex PCR; TCRdb stores just in-frame clones and leaves some out. The repertoire holds some 350,000 clones, with roughly two thirds as singletons. Sequencing used PBMCs, obtained after 36 months of ibrutinib treatment. These receptors all come from a human donor with chronic lymphocytic leukemia. Each CDR3 is given with its conserved first and last residue. A D gene is named only where the DNA matches it firmly. Clone size, where shown, is once, few, many, or a class for clones that have expanded.

d_call j_call clone_size v_call cdr3_nt cdr3_aa
NA TRBJ2-3 NA TRBV10-3 TGTGCCATCAGTGCGGAAGATACGCAGTATTTT CAISAEDTQYF
NA TRBJ2-1 NA TRBV10-1 TGCGCCAGCAGTGAGGGTCGACTAGGCTACAATGAGCAGTTCTTC CASSEGRLGYNEQFF
TRBD1 TRBJ1-5 NA TRBV28 TGTGCCAGCAGGGTTTTAGCCGGGACAGGGTGGCATAGCAATCAGCCCCAGCATTTT CASRVLAGTGWHSNQPQHF
NA TRBJ2-3 once TRBV28 TGTGCCAGCAGTTTTCCTCGGGAAGTCACAGATACGCAGTATTTT CASSFPREVTDTQYF
NA TRBJ2-7 NA TRBV6-1 TGTGCCAGCGTCTCCGGGACCCCCTACGAGCAGTACTTC CASVSGTPYEQYF
NA TRBJ2-7 NA TRBV18 TGTGCCAGCTCAGCACGCCAGGGGGAGGACGAGCAGTACTTC CASSARQGEDEQYF
TRBD1 TRBJ2-7 NA TRBV6-1 TGTGCCAGCACCTGGACAGGGGGGTTGTACGAGCAGTACTTC CASTWTGGLYEQYF
TRBD2 TRBJ2-3 NA TRBV5-1 TGCGCCAGCAGCTTGGAACTAGCGGGAGGGCCGGTGGGCACAGATACGCAGTATTTT CASSLELAGGPVGTDTQYF
TRBD2 TRBJ2-1 NA TRBV27 TGTGCCAGCAGTTCGGGACTAGCATGGGAGCAGTTCTTC CASSSGLAWEQFF
NA TRBJ2-5 NA TRBV15 TGTGCCACCAGCAGAGATGGGCGTCCCCAAGAGACCCAGTACTTC CATSRDGRPQETQYF
NA TRBJ2-3 few TRBV6-6 TGTGCCAGCAGTAGCTGGACAAGAGGCACAGATACGCAGTATTTT CASSSWTRGTDTQYF
NA TRBJ2-7 NA TRBV7-9 TGTGCCAGCAGCTTAGTCATGGGTGGCTCCTACGAGCAGTACTTC CASSLVMGGSYEQYF
NA TRBJ2-1 few TRBV4-3 TGCGCCAGCAGCCAAGGCATTAGCATTGATGAGCAGTTCTTC CASSQGISIDEQFF
NA TRBJ2-7 NA TRBV28 TGTGCCAGCAGTTTCACAGGGGAGGCAAGGGAGCAGTACTTC CASSFTGEAREQYF
TRBD2 TRBJ2-3 NA TRBV7-9 TGTGCCAGCAGCTCCGGGACTAGCGGCTACACAGATACGCAGTATTTT CASSSGTSGYTDTQYF
NA TRBJ1-2 NA TRBV6-1 TGTGCCAGCAGTGAAAGGGTCGGTGGCTACACCTTC CASSERVGGYTF
NA TRBJ1-6 NA TRBV5-1 TGCGCCAGCAGCTTGGCGGGTGGGAAGTACTCACCCCTCCACTTT CASSLAGGKYSPLHF
TRBD2 TRBJ2-5 NA TRBV4-3 TGCGCCAGCAGCCAGCGAAGAGGGACTAGCGGGTTACAAGAGACCCAGTACTTC CASSQRRGTSGLQETQYF
TRBD2 TRBJ2-7 few TRBV11-2 TGTGCCAGCAGCTTAAGTTTGGCTAGCGGGGCCTACGAGCAGTACTTC CASSLSLASGAYEQYF
NA TRBJ1-2 NA TRBV10-3 TGTGCCATCTGGGAGGCCTATGGCTACACCTTC CAIWEAYGYTF
NA TRBJ2-1 NA TRBV6-1 TGTGCCAGCGCAGTCCAGCCTAGGGATGAGCAGTTCTTC CASAVQPRDEQFF
NA TRBJ2-5 NA TRBV6-5 TGTGCCAGCAGTCAGGCGGGCGAGACCCAGTACTTC CASSQAGETQYF
NA TRBJ2-7 NA TRBV29-1 TGCAGCGTTGAGACAGAAGCCCCCTACGAGCAGTACTTC CSVETEAPYEQYF
NA TRBJ1-5 NA TRBV6-6 TGTGCCAGCAGCCACCAACCCAGAGGGCAGCCCCAGCATTTT CASSHQPRGQPQHF
NA TRBJ1-1 NA TRBV19 TGTGCCAGTAGTATAGGGTCGAACACTGAAGCTTTCTTT CASSIGSNTEAFF
TRBD1 TRBJ2-5 NA TRBV5-1 TGCGCCAGCAGCGACAGGGGAAAGACCCAGTACTTC CASSDRGKTQYF
NA TRBJ1-2 NA TRBV29-1 TGCAGCGTTGCCAGGGTGTATGGCGGCTACACCTTC CSVARVYGGYTF
TRBD2 TRBJ2-3 NA TRBV9 TGTGCCAGCAGTTCGAATAGCGGGGGGACAGATACGCAGTATTTT CASSSNSGGTDTQYF
NA TRBJ1-5 NA TRBV27 TGTGCCAGCAGTTTAAGGGGTTTTAGCAATCAGCCCCAGCATTTT CASSLRGFSNQPQHF